This T cell receptor (beta chain) comes out of a study of blood T cell repertoires in COVID-19. Across the whole study: There were acute and convalescent COVID-19 samples, and they came from the United States, Italy and Spain. From T cells, B-cell-depleted T cells, or PBMCs came the material, which was cDNA or gDNA.

The V gene lost 5 bases and the J gene lost 6 bases, with 23 bases spanning the gap. Germline V gene lookup returns CDR1 SGHTA and CDR2 FQGNSA. The CDR3 runs 16 residues. Authors' analysis steps: Amplifying reference gene primers gave estimates of nucleated cell counts. Repertoires were generated with immunoSEQ multiplex PCR, while TCRdb's copy carries only in-frame clones and drops some. That table is the source of V, J and clone size, and D and trimming were worked out from the DNA. This sample has about 230,000 clones, with roughly 80% found just once. The origin of this receptor is a woman between 65 and 79 years old with active or convalescent COVID-19. The sequenced material came from peripheral blood. V and J are TRBV7-2 and TRBJ2-7, with D perhaps TRBD2 (7 bases). CDR3 protein: CASSPSIRAGEGEQYF. As DNA, the CDR3 is TGTGCCAGCAGCCCGTCAATCAGGGCAGGGGAGGGCGAGCAGTACTTC.